The entry that follows covers one T cell receptor (beta chain) sequence. No antigen is known for it. The germline gives CDR1 LNHDA, CDR2 SQIVND (reference sequence). The CDR3 spans 19 residues. V shed 3 bases and J shed 0 bases, with 18 bases lying between them. The data were taken from a study of beta chain features in type 1 diabetes. Broader study findings: Patients' naive, central memory and regulatory TCRB repertoires appeared more alike than those of healthy donors. Moderate but significant shortening of TCRB CDR3s was recorded in all four CD4+ subsets from Type 1 diabetes patients.

CD4+ cells of the naive, central memory, regulatory and stem cell-like memory types were sorted via CD45RO/CCR7/CD25/CD127/CD95/CD27. The investigators reverse transcribed all of the isolated RNA, so they sequenced expressed TCRB transcripts. Profiling relied on immunoSEQ multiplex PCR, and the TCRdb table lists in-frame clones only, not all of them. This table has about 360,000 clones, around 12% appearing once. V and J are TRBV19 and TRBJ2-6, with a possible D match to TRBD1 (5 bases). This sequence was found in a man between 18 and 29 years old in good health. Sequenced sample: naive CD4+ T cells from blood. The CDR3 is CASSMKKGLLSSGANVLTF. In DNA, the CDR3 is TGTGCCAGTAGTATGAAGAAGGGGTTACTTAGCTCTGGGGCCAACGTCCTGACTTTC.